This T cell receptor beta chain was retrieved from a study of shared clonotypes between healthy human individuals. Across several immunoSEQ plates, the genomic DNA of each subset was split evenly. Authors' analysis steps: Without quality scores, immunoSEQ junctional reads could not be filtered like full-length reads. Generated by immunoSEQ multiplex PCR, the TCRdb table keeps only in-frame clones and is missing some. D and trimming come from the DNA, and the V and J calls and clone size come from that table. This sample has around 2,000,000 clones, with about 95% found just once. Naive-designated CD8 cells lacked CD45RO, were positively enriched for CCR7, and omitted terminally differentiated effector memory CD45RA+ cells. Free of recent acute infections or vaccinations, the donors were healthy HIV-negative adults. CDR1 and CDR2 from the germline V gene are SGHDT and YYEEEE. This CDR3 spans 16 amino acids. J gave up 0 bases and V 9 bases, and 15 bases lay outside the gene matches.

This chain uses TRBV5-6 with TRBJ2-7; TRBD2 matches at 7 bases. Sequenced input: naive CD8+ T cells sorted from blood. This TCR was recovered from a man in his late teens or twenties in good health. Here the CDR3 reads CATTSFREDLSYEQYF. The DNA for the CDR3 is TGTGCCACCACAAGTTTCCGGGAGGACCTCTCCTACGAGCAGTACTTC.